This T cell receptor (beta chain) is from a study of blood T cell repertoires in COVID-19. At the level of the study: Italy, Spain and the United States were the sources of the convalescent and acute COVID-19 samples. Sources were T cells, B-cell-depleted T cells, or PBMCs; the material itself was cDNA or gDNA.

Methods used by the authors: Cell counts per sample came from amplifying reference gene primers. Sequencing was performed with immunoSEQ multiplex PCR; in TCRdb, only in-frame clones are kept and a portion is missing. For V, J and clone size, that table is used; D and trimming come from the DNA. The sample records 200,000 to 250,000 clones, less than 85% being singletons. CDR1 is LGHNA, CDR2 YNFKEQ, per germline. V lost 0 bases and J lost 6, with 15 bases in between. The CDR3 runs 15 residues. The sequencing sample was made of peripheral blood. The sequence was collected from a woman between 65 and 79 years old with acute or convalescent COVID-19. V is TRBV4-2 and J is TRBJ2-7; TRBD2 might be the D (7 bases). The CDR3 DNA reads TGTGCCAGCAGCCAAGAGGGGGGGCGTCCGACCGAGCAGTACTTC. It codes for CASSQEGGRPTEQYF.